The 24 T cell receptor beta chains reported below all come from one sample, sequenced in a study of cytomegalovirus exposure and HLA in healthy donors. Only in-frame clones appear in the TCRdb table, and some are missing; sequencing was by immunoSEQ multiplex PCR. The sample consists of about 120,000 clones, approximately 87% of them appearing once. The sample was PBMCs. All receptors come from a woman in her twenties or thirties in good health and CMV-seronegative.

The V and J genes are TRBV6-1 and TRBJ1-1; no clear D. V lost 6 bases and J 1 base, leaving 15 bases between the germline ends. This CDR3 is built from 15 residues. The germline V gene has CDR1 MNHNS and CDR2 SASEGT. Here the CDR3 reads CASREEGARNTEAFF. CDR3 coding DNA: TGTGCCAGCAGAGAGGAGGGAGCTAGGAACACTGAAGCTTTCTTT.

The CDR3 region is CASVAGLAGRGSSYNEQFF. In nucleotides, the CDR3 is TGTGCCAGCGTGGCGGGACTAGCTGGGAGGGGAAGCTCCTACAATGAGCAGTTCTTC. The V call is TRBV2, the J call TRBJ2-1, with 9 bases that match TRBD2. Germline-derived CDR1 and CDR2 are SNHLY and FYNNEI. The CDR3 runs to 19 residues. The V and J ends lost 8 bases and 0 bases, in that order; junction bases with no gene match: 17.

This clone was detected once. The rearrangement links TRBV15 to TRBJ2-7; D possibly corresponds to TRBD1 (5 bases). The germline CDR1 and CDR2 sequences are LNHNV and YYDKDF (reference sequence). There are 15 residues in the CDR3. Trimming shortened V by 0 bases and J by 5 bases, and 14 bases separated the two germline ends. The CDR3 protein is CATSRDRQGPHEQYF. The CDR3 DNA follows: TGTGCCACCAGCAGAGATAGGCAGGGTCCCCACGAGCAGTACTTC.

This rearrangement joins TRBV6-1 to TRBJ2-7, with 9 nucleotides matching TRBD1. Unmatched junction bases numbered 8, after V lost 6 bases and J lost 2 bases. The CDR3 spans 15 residues. CDR1 is MNHNS, CDR2 SASEGT, per germline. CDR3: CASSVGGQGPYEQYF. CDR3 DNA sequence: TGTGCCAGCAGCGTGGGGGGACAGGGCCCCTACGAGCAGTACTTC.

This chain uses TRBV4-3 with TRBJ2-1, with TRBD1 matching 12 bases. The CDR3 has 16 residues. J lost 9 bases, V lost 3 bases, and 9 bases had no gene match. Germline CDR1 LGHNA, CDR2 YSLEER. CDR3 amino acids: CASSHPPGQGAGEQFF. The CDR3 DNA reads TGCGCCAGCAGCCATCCTCCGGGACAGGGGGCAGGTGAGCAGTTCTTC.

J is TRBJ1-1 and V is TRBV7-9, with a tentative D call TRBD1 (5 bases). CDR3 length: 13 residues. Germline V gene data show CDR1 as SEHNR and CDR2 as FQNEAQ (reference sequence). V was shortened by 0 bases and J by 4 bases, with 6 bases between the two germline ends. The CDR3 here is CASSLAQVTEAFF. The CDR3 region has the DNA TGTGCCAGCAGCTTAGCACAGGTCACTGAAGCTTTCTTT.

The chain is built from TRBV27 and TRBJ1-5; TRBD1 matches 11 bases. J lost 6 bases, V lost 6 bases, and 7 bases had no gene match. The CDR3 is made up of 15 amino acids. Per the germline V gene, CDR1 is MNHEY and CDR2 is SMNVEV (reference sequence). The CDR3 DNA reads TGTGCCAGCAGCACCGGGACAGGGGGGGTTCAGCCCCAGCATTTT. It specifies CASSTGTGGVQPQHF.

Of note for this clone: Other DNA variants within this sample encode the same CDR3. This rearrangement joins TRBV9 to TRBJ2-2; TRBD2 matches 11 bases. CDR3 size: 17 residues. The V gene's germline CDR1 is SGDLS and CDR2 YYNGEE. With V trimmed by 1 base and J by 0 bases, 2 bases remained unmatched. The CDR3 DNA follows: TGTGCCAGCAGCGTACTAGCGGGGGGATCGAACACCGGGGAGCTGTTTTTT. This gives the protein CASSVLAGGSNTGELFF.

The chain is built from TRBV7-9 and TRBJ1-2, with D unresolved. The CDR3 is 13 residues long. V dropped 5 bases and J dropped 1 base, with 8 bases sitting between them. Germline V gene data show CDR1 as SEHNR and CDR2 as FQNEAQ (reference sequence). DNA for the CDR3: TGTGCCAGCAGCCCCGGGATTAACTATGGCTACACCTTC. Translation gives CASSPGINYGYTF.

This chain uses TRBV5-4 with TRBJ1-5; D may be TRBD1 (6 bases). The CDR3 covers 17 residues. V lost 3 bases, J lost 7 bases, and 23 bases lay in between. CDR1 is SGHNT, CDR2 YYREEE, per germline (reference sequence). This CDR3 reads CASSSPDIEWGRQPQHF. The CDR3 bases are TGTGCCAGCAGCTCCCCGGACATCGAATGGGGGCGGCAGCCCCAGCATTTT.

The gene calls are TRBV6-1 and TRBJ2-3; D possibly corresponds to TRBD2 (5 bases). The V end lost 7 bases, the J end lost 4 bases, and 18 bases lay between the germline ends. Germline assignment: CDR1 MNHNS and CDR2 SASEGT. The CDR3 length is 15 residues. The chain's CDR3 is CASKFVTRISDTQYF. DNA for the CDR3: TGTGCCAGCAAATTCGTTACTAGGATCTCAGATACGCAGTATTTT.

V usage is TRBV6-1 and J usage is TRBJ2-2; weak D call: TRBD1 (5 bases). CDR3 length: 15 amino acids. V was shortened by 5 bases and J by 2 bases, with 12 bases between the two germline ends. Germline-derived CDR1 and CDR2 are MNHNS and SASEGT. The CDR3 here is CASSNRPSNTGELFF. The CDR3 DNA sequence: TGTGCCAGCAGTAACAGGCCCAGTAACACCGGGGAGCTGTTTTTT.

The chain joins TRBV7-6 to TRBJ2-3, with a weak D call TRBD2 (6 bases). There are 16 residues in the CDR3. Germline CDR1 and CDR2: SGHVS and FNYEAQ. Trimming left V 5 bases short and J 0 bases short, with 15 bases between. In nucleotides, the CDR3 is TGTGCCAGCAGCCTCCGGGGCGGGGCCAGCACAGATACGCAGTATTTT. It translates to CASSLRGGASTDTQYF. Based on the CDR3 plus reference TRBV7-6 and TRBJ2-3, the full variable domain is GAGVSQSPRYKVTKRGQDVALRCDPISGHVSLYWYRQALGQGPEFLTYFNYEAQQDKSGLPNDRFSAERPEGSISTLTIQRTEQRDSAMYRCASSLRGGASTDTQYFGPGTRLTVL.

The CDR3 DNA sequence: TGTGCCAGCAGACAACTAGCGGGGAAAGATACGCAGTATTTT. It codes for CASRQLAGKDTQYF. The V call is TRBV7-9, the J call TRBJ2-3, with 10 positions matching TRBD2. CDR1 SEHNR and CDR2 FQNEAQ come from the germline V gene (reference sequence). The V and J ends lost 6 bases and 5 bases, in that order; junction bases with no gene match: 5. CDR3 length: 14 residues.

The gene calls are TRBV11-3 and TRBJ2-5, with 7 nucleotides matching TRBD2. Unmatched junction bases numbered 11, after V lost 8 bases and J lost 2 bases. The CDR3 totals 15 residues. Germline values: CDR1 SGHNT, CDR2 YENEEA. CDR3 sequence (DNA): TGTGCCAGCTCCGCCCTCGGGACTACACAAGAGACCCAGTACTTC. The encoded protein is CASSALGTTQETQYF.

Only one count was recorded for this clone. J is TRBJ1-2 and V is TRBV25-1, with 9 bases matching TRBD1. Germline V lookup: CDR1 MGHDK, CDR2 SYGVNS. CDR3 size: 17 residues. V lost 6 bases to trimming and J lost 3 bases; unmatched junction nucleotides: 14. In DNA, the CDR3 is TGTGCCAGCAGCCCCCGGGGCAGGGGACAGGGAGACTATGGCTACACCTTC. Translation: CASSPRGRGQGDYGYTF.

The gene calls are TRBV6-5 and TRBJ2-1, with a weak D call TRBD1 (5 bases). Deletions cut 5 bases from V and 10 bases from J, with 9 bases between. The germline CDR1 and CDR2 sequences are MNHEY and SVGAGI. The CDR3 spans 11 residues. In nucleotides, the CDR3 is TGTGCCAGCAGTACAAGACAGGAGCAGTTCTTC. Its translation: CASSTRQEQFF.

V is TRBV27 and J is TRBJ2-2; tentative D call: TRBD1 (6 bases). This CDR3 is 17 amino acids long. Trimming shortened V by 6 bases and J by 1 base, and 18 bases separated the two germline ends. The germline gives CDR1 MNHEY, CDR2 SMNVEV (reference sequence). CDR3 coding DNA: TGTGCCAGCAGCCGGGACACTCTCCCCTTGAACACCGGGGAGCTGTTTTTT. Protein: CASSRDTLPLNTGELFF.

Of note for this clone: This sample also contains other DNA sequences that code for the same CDR3. V and J are TRBV5-4 and TRBJ2-3; D gene ambiguous. The CDR3 is made up of 13 amino acids. V gave up 1 base and J gave up 1 base, with 4 bases separating them. CDR1 and CDR2 from the germline V gene are SGHNT and YYREEE (reference sequence). DNA of the CDR3: TGTGCCAGCAGCTTGCGGGGCACAGATACGCAGTATTTT. Its protein product is CASSLRGTDTQYF.

The chain uses TRBV27 and TRBJ1-1; TRBD1 might be the D (6 bases). In germline, CDR1 is MNHEY, CDR2 SMNVEV (reference sequence). The CDR3 is made up of 15 amino acids. V was pared by 5 bases and J by 5 bases, with 18 bases between. CDR3 nucleotide sequence: TGTGCCAGCAGTACCATAAAACAGGGTAGGACTGAAGCTTTCTTT. This encodes CASSTIKQGRTEAFF.

The rearrangement uses TRBV10-1 and TRBJ1-6; TRBD1 matches at 7 bases. The CDR3 extends over 12 amino acids. V was pared by 6 bases and J by 10 bases, with 3 bases of the junction left unmatched. Germline CDR1 is WNHNN and CDR2 is SYGVQD (reference sequence). In DNA, the CDR3 is TGCGCCAGCAGCCCGGACAGGTCACCCCTCCACTTT. Its translation is CASSPDRSPLHF.

The V and J genes are TRBV7-2 and TRBJ1-6; the D gene is possibly TRBD1 (5 bases). Germline values: CDR1 SGHTA, CDR2 FQGNSA. Trimming removed 5 bases at V and 9 bases at J, with 8 bases between. This CDR3 contains 12 residues. CDR3 residues: CASSLRASPLHF. CDR3 DNA sequence: TGTGCCAGCAGCCTCAGGGCTTCACCCCTCCACTTT. The variable domain in full, with the rest retrieved from reference TRBV7-2 and TRBJ1-6, is GAGVSQSPSNKVTEKGKDVELRCDPISGHTALYWYRQSLGQGLEFLIYFQGNSAPDKSGLPSDRFSAERTGGSVSTLTIQRTQQEDSAVYLCASSLRASPLHFGNGTRLTVT.

This clone was seen a few times. This sequence joins TRBV5-1 and TRBJ1-6; possibly TRBD1 for D (5 bases). V was clipped by 1 base and J by 8 bases, with 13 bases between them. The CDR3 is made up of 15 amino acids. Germline V gene data show CDR1 as SGHRS and CDR2 as YFSETQ. The CDR3 bases are TGCGCCAGCAGCTTGCACGCCGGGGGGGATTCACCCCTCCACTTT. It specifies CASSLHAGGDSPLHF.

This clone was seen just once. This chain uses TRBV5-1 with TRBJ2-1; 9 bases align to TRBD2. The ends lost 8 bases at V and 3 bases at J; junction bases unmatched: 3. CDR1 is SGHRS, CDR2 YFSETQ, per germline. This CDR3 spans 13 amino acids. This CDR3 reads CASSSGIYNEQFF. Here the CDR3 DNA reads TGCGCCAGTTCTAGCGGGATCTACAATGAGCAGTTCTTC.